The clone carrying this T cell receptor (beta chain) has more than one count but fewer than ten. Its antigen is currently unknown. The data were produced by immunoSEQ multiplex PCR, yet TCRdb's version contains in-frame clones alone and is incomplete. The sample includes more than 150,000 clones, around 63% of them seen just once. The CDR3 is 11 residues long. Germline V CDR1 and CDR2: SNHLY, FYNNEI. V lost 8 bases and J 5 bases, leaving 10 bases between the germline ends. The source of the sample is a study of shared clonotypes between healthy human individuals. Study observations and caveats: Among several donors, around 5% of naive CD4 clonotypes were found in common. Even with large depth, rarefaction showed that sorted-subset sequencing was incomplete. In this cohort, only blood was sampled, and tissue repertoires likely differ.

This receptor was taken from a young man in good health. The V call is TRBV2, the J call TRBJ2-7, with unresolved D. The sequencing sample was made of memory CD4+ T cells sorted from blood. The subset was: CD45RA-negative fraction. CDR3 loop: CASPLPHEQYF. CDR3 nucleotide sequence: TGTGCCAGCCCCCTCCCGCACGAGCAGTACTTC.